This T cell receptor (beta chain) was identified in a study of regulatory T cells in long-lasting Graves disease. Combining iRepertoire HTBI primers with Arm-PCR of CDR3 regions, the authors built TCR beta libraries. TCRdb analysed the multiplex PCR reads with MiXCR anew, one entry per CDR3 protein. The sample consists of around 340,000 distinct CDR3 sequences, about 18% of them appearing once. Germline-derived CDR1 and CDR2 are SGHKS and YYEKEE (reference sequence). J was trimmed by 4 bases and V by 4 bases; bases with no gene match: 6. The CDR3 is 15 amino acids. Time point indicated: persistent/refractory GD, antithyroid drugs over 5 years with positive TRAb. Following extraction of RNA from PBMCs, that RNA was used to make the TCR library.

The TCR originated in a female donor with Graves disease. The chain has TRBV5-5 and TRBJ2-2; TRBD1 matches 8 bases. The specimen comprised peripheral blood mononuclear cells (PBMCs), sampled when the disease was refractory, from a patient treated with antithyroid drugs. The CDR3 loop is CASSPQGALTGELFF. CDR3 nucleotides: TGTGCCAGCAGCCCGCAGGGGGCGCTCACCGGGGAGCTGTTTTTT.